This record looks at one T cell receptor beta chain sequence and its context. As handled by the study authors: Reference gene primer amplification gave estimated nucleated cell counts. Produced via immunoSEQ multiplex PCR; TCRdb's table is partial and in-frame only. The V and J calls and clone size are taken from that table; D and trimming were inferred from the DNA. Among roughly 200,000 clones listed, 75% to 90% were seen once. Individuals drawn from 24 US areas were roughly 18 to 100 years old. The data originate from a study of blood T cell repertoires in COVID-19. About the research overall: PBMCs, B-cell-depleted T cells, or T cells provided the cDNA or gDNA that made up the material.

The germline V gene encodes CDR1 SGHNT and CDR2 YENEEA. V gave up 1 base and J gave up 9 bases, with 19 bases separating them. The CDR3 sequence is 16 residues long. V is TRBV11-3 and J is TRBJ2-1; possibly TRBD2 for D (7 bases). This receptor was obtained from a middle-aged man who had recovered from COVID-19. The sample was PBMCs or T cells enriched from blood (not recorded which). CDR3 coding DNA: TGTGCCAGCAGCTTAGCTGGGGGGGCCTTTGGGAGTGAGCAGTTCTTC. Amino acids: CASSLAGGAFGSEQFF.